This T cell receptor (beta chain) was documented in a study of neoadjuvant nivolumab and ipilimumab in lung cancer. Study in general: The combination arm added day-1 ipilimumab 1 mg/kg to nivolumab 3 mg/kg on days 1, 15, 29.

CDR3 length: 17 amino acids. The germline V gene has CDR1 SGHRS and CDR2 YFSETQ. Trimming left V 0 bases short and J 0 bases short, with 13 bases between. As regards this clone: Its matching antigen is unknown.

Findings and limits, study-wide: Only a small number of samples underwent TCR sequencing. Only two of four nivolumab-treated tumors gained richness and clonality by surgery.

Assay used: immunoSEQ multiplex PCR; TCRdb lists only in-frame clones, some missing. The top ten clones hold around 3.7% of a sample with roughly 49,000 clones, around nine tenths of them seen once. This chain uses TRBV5-1 with TRBJ1-3; D may be TRBD1 (5 bases). This TCR was sampled from an adult with non-small cell lung cancer. Some clones in this sample may be carry-over from other donors' samples. The sequences come from blood, collected before neoadjuvant nivolumab, alone or with ipilimumab. The CDR3 coding sequence is TGCGCCAGCAGCTTGGGTCTAGGGGCCAGCTCTGGAAACACCATATATTTT. Its translation: CASSLGLGASSGNTIYF.